This T cell receptor beta chain came from a study of control samples from healthy donors and cancer patients. Method: immunoSEQ multiplex PCR; TCRdb's copy keeps in-frame clones and lacks some. The table lists fewer than 300,000 clones, 82% of them singletons. The CDR3 length is 15 residues. Between the trimmed V and J ends, which lost 3 bases and 5 bases, there was a span of 17 bases. Germline lookup yields CDR1 MGHRA and CDR2 YSYEKL. The receptor was isolated from a woman aged 60-75 years with lung cancer. The rearrangement links TRBV4-1 to TRBJ2-7; possible D gene TRBD2, 5 bases. Sequenced sample: PBMCs. The CDR3 nucleotides are TGCGCCAGCAGCCACGCCGACCCTACTAGGGACGAGCAGTACTTC. The encoded protein is CASSHADPTRDEQYF.